These T cell receptor beta chains were read from a single sample in a study of human T cells and chemical hapten exposure. MiXCR was run by TCRdb on the RACE reads, yielding one entry per CDR3 protein. The repertoire has about 35,000 distinct CDR3 sequences, roughly 12% of them found once; the top ten carry approximately 1.9%. The input for sequencing was whole blood, taken in connection with sensitization to the hapten diphenylcyclopropenone (DPC). These receptor sequences come from a woman aged 40 to 49 with alopecia areata. Some clones in this sample may be carry-over from other donors' samples. CDR3s include the opening cysteine and the closing phenylalanine or tryptophan. The order of the fields is clone size, J gene, D gene, V gene, CDR3 protein, CDR3 DNA. D genes are given only for firm matches. Clone sizes are given selectively: once, few, many, or a class where the clone is expanded.

many,TRBJ2-3,TRBD1,TRBV7-3,CASSLSTGGTDTQYF,TGTGCCAGCAGCTTATCGACAGGGGGAACAGATACGCAGTATTTT
many,TRBJ1-1,-,TRBV24-1,CATRGSRDTEAFF,TGTGCCACCAGGGGGTCTAGGGACACTGAAGCTTTCTTT
many,TRBJ2-1,TRBD2,TRBV29-1,CSTARGGRGNEQFF,TGCAGCACCGCGAGGGGCGGGAGAGGGAATGAGCAGTTCTTC
-,TRBJ2-3,-,TRBV20-1,CSVPGGPTDTQYF,TGCAGTGTCCCCGGGGGGCCCACAGATACGCAGTATTTT
-,TRBJ1-1,-,TRBV28,CASRVQGNTEAFF,TGTGCCAGCAGGGTTCAGGGTAACACTGAAGCTTTCTTT
many,TRBJ2-5,-,TRBV19,CASGYTGSRETQYF,TGTGCCAGTGGATACACAGGGTCCCGAGAGACCCAGTACTTC
few,TRBJ2-7,TRBD1,TRBV29-1,CSVGDRDGVDYEQYF,TGCAGCGTTGGGGACAGAGACGGAGTGGACTACGAGCAGTACTTC
-,TRBJ1-5,-,TRBV5-5,CASSLGDFLQQLQHF,TGTGCCAGCAGCTTGGGGGATTTTCTCCAACAGCTCCAGCATTTT
many,TRBJ2-7,TRBD1,TRBV20-1,CSAGQGKYEQYF,TGCAGTGCCGGACAGGGAAAATACGAGCAGTACTTC
many,TRBJ1-5,-,TRBV27,CASSLLRGSQPQHF,TGTGCCAGCAGTTTACTTAGGGGCAGTCAGCCCCAGCATTTT
many,TRBJ2-7,-,TRBV20-1,CSAARDSYEQYF,TGCAGTGCGGCGAGGGATTCCTACGAGCAGTACTTC
many,TRBJ2-1,TRBD1,TRBV29-1,CSVEGTGSDNEQFF,TGCAGCGTTGAGGGGACAGGGTCCGACAATGAGCAGTTCTTC
many,TRBJ2-7,-,TRBV2,CASSSRVGEQYF,TGTGCCAGCAGTAGCAGGGTCGGGGAGCAGTACTTC
-,TRBJ2-7,TRBD2,TRBV29-1,CSAGGWREDEQYF,TGCAGCGCAGGTGGGTGGCGGGAGGACGAGCAGTACTTC
many,TRBJ1-4,-,TRBV25-1,CASSVRLNEKLFF,TGTGCCAGCAGTGTCAGACTAAATGAAAAACTGTTTTTT
-,TRBJ2-3,-,TRBV7-2,CASSLLSAGQTQYF,TGTGCCAGCAGCTTACTGAGCGCGGGACAGACACAGTATTTT
many,TRBJ2-7,-,TRBV7-7,CASSSDRGGEQYF,TGTGCCAGCAGCTCTGATCGTGGGGGCGAGCAGTACTTC
few,TRBJ2-1,-,TRBV7-8,CASSLSPNEQFF,TGTGCCAGCAGCTTAAGCCCCAATGAGCAGTTCTTC
many,TRBJ1-6,-,TRBV12-3/TRBV12-4,CASSTLDNSPLHF,TGTGCCAGCAGTACTCTGGACAATTCACCCCTCCACTTT
few,TRBJ2-1,-,TRBV28,CASSLRQGSYNEQFF,TGTGCCAGCAGTTTAAGGCAGGGGTCTTACAATGAGCAGTTCTTC
many,TRBJ1-5,TRBD1,TRBV15,CATSSGQGGGNQPQHF,TGTGCCACCAGCAGTGGACAGGGAGGGGGCAATCAGCCCCAGCATTTT
-,TRBJ1-1,-,TRBV27,CASSLSGTADTEAFF,TGTGCCAGCAGTTTATCCGGGACGGCCGACACTGAAGCTTTCTTT